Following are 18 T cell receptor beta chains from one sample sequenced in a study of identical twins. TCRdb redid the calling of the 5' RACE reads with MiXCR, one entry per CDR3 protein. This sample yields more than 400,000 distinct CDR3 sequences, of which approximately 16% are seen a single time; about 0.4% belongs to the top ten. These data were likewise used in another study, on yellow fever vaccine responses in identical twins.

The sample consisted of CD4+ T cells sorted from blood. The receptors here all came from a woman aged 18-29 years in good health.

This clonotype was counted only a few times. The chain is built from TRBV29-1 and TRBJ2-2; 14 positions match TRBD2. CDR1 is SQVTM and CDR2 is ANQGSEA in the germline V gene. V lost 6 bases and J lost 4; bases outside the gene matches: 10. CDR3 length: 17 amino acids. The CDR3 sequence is CSVATGLAGAVTGELFF. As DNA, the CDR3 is TGCAGCGTCGCGACGGGACTAGCGGGAGCGGTCACCGGGGAGCTGTTTTTT.

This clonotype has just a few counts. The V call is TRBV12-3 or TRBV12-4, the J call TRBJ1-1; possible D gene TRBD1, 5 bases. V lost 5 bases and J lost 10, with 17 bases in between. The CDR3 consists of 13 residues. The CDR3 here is CASSTLWDSRAFF. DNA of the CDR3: TGTGCCAGCAGTACCTTATGGGACTCTAGAGCTTTCTTT.

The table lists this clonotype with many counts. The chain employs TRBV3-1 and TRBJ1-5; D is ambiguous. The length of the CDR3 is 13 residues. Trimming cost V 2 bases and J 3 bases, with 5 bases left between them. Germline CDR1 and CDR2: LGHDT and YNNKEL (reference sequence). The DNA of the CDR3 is TGTGCCAGCAGCCAACAGAACAATCAGCCCCAGCATTTT. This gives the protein CASSQQNNQPQHF.

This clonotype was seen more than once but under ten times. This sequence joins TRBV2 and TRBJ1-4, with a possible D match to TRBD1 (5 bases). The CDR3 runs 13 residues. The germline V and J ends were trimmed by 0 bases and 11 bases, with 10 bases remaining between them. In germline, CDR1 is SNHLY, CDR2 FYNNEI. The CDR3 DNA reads TGTGCCAGCAGTGAAGCCCCTGGGGGTAAACTGTTTTTT. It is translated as CASSEAPGGKLFF.

CDR3 amino acids: CASNLKGYEQYV. The CDR3 DNA sequence: TGTGCCAGCAACCTGAAGGGGTACGAGCAGTACGTC. The rearrangement uses TRBV6-5 and TRBJ2-7; TRBD1 is a possible D gene (5 bases). V gave up 7 bases and J gave up 4 bases, with 11 bases separating them. Germline CDR1 MNHEY, CDR2 SVGAGI. This CDR3 has 12 residues.

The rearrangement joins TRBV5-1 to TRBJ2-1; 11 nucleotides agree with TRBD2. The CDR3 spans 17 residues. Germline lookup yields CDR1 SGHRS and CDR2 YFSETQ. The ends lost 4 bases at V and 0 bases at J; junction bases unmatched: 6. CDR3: CASSPASGRSSYNEQFF. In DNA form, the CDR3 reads TGCGCCAGCAGCCCAGCTAGCGGGAGGAGCTCCTACAATGAGCAGTTCTTC. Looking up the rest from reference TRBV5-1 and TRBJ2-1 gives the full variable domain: KAGVTQTPRYLIKTRGQQVTLSCSPISGHRSVSWYQQTPGQGLQFLFEYFSETQRNKGNFPGRFSGRQFSNSRSEMNVSTLELGDSALYLCASSPASGRSSYNEQFFGPGTRLTVL.

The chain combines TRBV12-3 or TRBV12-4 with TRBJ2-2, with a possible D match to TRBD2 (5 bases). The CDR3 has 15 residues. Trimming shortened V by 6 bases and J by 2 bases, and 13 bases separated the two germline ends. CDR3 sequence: CASSPSGTNTGELFF. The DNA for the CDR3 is TGTGCCAGCAGCCCCAGCGGAACTAACACCGGGGAGCTGTTTTTT.

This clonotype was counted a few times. This CDR3 reads CASSESGTGAETQYF. The CDR3 bases are TGCGCCAGCAGTGAGTCCGGGACAGGGGCAGAGACCCAGTACTTC. This chain joins TRBV10-2 and TRBJ2-5, with 10 bases lining up with TRBD1. The germline CDR1 and CDR2 sequences are WSHSY and SAAADI. V lost 0 bases and J lost 4; bases outside the gene matches: 2. This CDR3 has 15 amino acids.

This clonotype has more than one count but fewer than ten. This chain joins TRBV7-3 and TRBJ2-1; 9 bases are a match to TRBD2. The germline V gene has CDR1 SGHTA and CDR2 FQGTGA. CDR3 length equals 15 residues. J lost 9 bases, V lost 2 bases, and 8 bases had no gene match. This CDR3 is CASSLGQREEFEQFF. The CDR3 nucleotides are TGTGCCAGCAGCTTAGGCCAGCGGGAGGAGTTTGAGCAGTTCTTC.

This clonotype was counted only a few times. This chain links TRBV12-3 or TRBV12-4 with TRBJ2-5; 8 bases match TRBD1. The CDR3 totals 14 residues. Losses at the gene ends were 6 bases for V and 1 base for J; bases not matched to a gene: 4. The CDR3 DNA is TGTGCCAGCAGAGGGACAGGAACCCAAGAGACCCAGTACTTC. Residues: CASRGTGTQETQYF.

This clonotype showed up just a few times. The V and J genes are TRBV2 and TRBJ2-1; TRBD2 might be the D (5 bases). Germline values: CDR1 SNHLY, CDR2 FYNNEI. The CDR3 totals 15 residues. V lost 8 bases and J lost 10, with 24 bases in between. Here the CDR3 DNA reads TGTGCCAGCCAGGCTCGAGCCCTGGGAGAGGCGGAGCAGTTCTTC. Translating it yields CASQARALGEAEQFF.

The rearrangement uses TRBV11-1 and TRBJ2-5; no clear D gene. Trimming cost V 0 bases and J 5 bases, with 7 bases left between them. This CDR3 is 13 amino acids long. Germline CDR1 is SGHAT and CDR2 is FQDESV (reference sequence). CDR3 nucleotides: TGTGCCAGCAGCTTAGCCCGTAGCGAGACCCAGTACTTC. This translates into CASSLARSETQYF.

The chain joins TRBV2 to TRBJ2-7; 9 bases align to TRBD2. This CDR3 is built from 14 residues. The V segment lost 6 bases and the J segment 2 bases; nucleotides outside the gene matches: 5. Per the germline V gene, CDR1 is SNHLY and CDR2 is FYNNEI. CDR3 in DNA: TGTGCCAGCAGGTCCGTAGCGGGGGCCTACGAGCAGTACGTC. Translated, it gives CASRSVAGAYEQYV.

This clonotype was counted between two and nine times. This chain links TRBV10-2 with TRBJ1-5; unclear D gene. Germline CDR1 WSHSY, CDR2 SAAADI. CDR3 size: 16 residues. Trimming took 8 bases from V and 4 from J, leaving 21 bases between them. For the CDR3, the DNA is TGCGCCAGCGGAGGAGGCACAAGTTCCTCTAATCAGCCCCAGCATTTT. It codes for CASGGGTSSSNQPQHF.

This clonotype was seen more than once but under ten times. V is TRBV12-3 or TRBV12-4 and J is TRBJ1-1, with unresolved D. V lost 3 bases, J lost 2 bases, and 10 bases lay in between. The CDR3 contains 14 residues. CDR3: CASSFRTPNTEAFF. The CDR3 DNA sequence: TGTGCCAGCAGTTTCCGGACCCCAAACACTGAAGCTTTCTTT.

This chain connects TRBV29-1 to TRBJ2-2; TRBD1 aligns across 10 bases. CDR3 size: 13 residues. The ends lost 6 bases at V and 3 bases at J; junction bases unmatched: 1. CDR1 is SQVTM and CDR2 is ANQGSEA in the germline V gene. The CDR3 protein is CSVTGGDTGELFF. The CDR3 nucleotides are TGCAGCGTGACAGGGGGCGACACCGGGGAGCTGTTTTTT.

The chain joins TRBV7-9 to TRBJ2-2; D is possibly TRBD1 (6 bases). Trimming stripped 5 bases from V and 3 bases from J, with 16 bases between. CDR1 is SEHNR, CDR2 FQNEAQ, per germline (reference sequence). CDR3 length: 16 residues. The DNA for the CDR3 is TGTGCCAGCAGCGCCCGATTTTCAGGGGACACCGGGGAGCTGTTTTTT. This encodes CASSARFSGDTGELFF.

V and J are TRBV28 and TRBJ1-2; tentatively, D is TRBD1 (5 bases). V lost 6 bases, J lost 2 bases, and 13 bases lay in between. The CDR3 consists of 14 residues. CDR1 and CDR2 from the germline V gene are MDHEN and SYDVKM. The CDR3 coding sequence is TGTGCCAGCAGCCGGGCGGGGCCGAACTATGGCTACACCTTC. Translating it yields CASSRAGPNYGYTF.